The rows below give T cell receptor beta chains drawn from one sample of a study of human T cells and chemical hapten exposure. TCRdb re-called the RACE reads through MiXCR, storing one row per CDR3 protein. The table has about 70,000 distinct CDR3 sequences, approximately 11% seen once. Sequences were derived from whole blood, sampled in connection with sensitization to the hapten diphenylcyclopropenone (DPC). These TCRs come from a woman aged 50 to 60 with alopecia areata. Some clones in this sample may be carry-over from other donors' samples. Both conserved end residues are part of each CDR3. Each record gives: V gene, clone size, J gene, CDR3 protein. Size is stated for part of the rows, as once, few or many counts, or as a class when the clone is expanded.

>TRBV10-3|few|TRBJ2-3
CAISESWPDTDTQYF
>TRBV20-1|many|TRBJ2-7
CSARVPPERSYEQYF
>TRBV7-9|many|TRBJ2-1
CASRFAQNSYNEQFF
>TRBV7-8|few|TRBJ2-7
CASSLGAYEQYF
>TRBV20-1|few|TRBJ1-5
CSAKQQGPRFEYQPQHF
>TRBV7-9|.|TRBJ2-1
CASRPLAGNEQFF
>TRBV20-1|few|TRBJ2-2
CSARGTSGNTGELFF
>TRBV24-1|many|TRBJ2-1
CATSDSRGGVYNEQFF
>TRBV6-6|few|TRBJ1-5
CASSYADRVDEPQHF
>TRBV20-1|.|TRBJ2-7
CSAREGGTYFSYEQYF
>TRBV2|.|TRBJ2-1
CASSEVLQGGQFF
>TRBV29-1|few|TRBJ1-1
CSVQGITEAFF
>TRBV20-1|.|TRBJ2-7
CSAGTGGSYEQYF
>TRBV7-8|few|TRBJ1-5
CASSSRTGYNQPQHF
>TRBV24-1|few|TRBJ2-1
CATSVPKGSYNEQFF
>TRBV6-5|.|TRBJ2-4
CASSLNRENIQYF
>TRBV5-1|few|TRBJ2-6
CASSLTGSSGANVLTF
>TRBV10-2|many|TRBJ2-1
CASSYAGQGARDEQFF
>TRBV28|many|TRBJ2-7
CASSLRRYEQYF
>TRBV30|few|TRBJ2-5
CAWSWTLTLGGTQETQYF
>TRBV7-2|.|TRBJ2-3
CASSLAGLAVSTDTQYF
>TRBV28|many|TRBJ1-5
CASRQDRGYNQPQHF
>TRBV11-2|.|TRBJ2-2
CASSFDRTDTGELFF
>TRBV7-8|few|TRBJ2-3
CASSPGPRDTQYF
>TRBV27|.|TRBJ2-7
CASSHGTGGRGEQYF
>TRBV27|few|TRBJ1-5
CASSKGFSNQPQHF